Listed below are T cell receptor beta chains from one sample, sequenced in a study of beta chain features in type 1 diabetes. Using immunoSEQ multiplex PCR, the repertoire was profiled, and TCRdb retains in-frame clones only, with some absent. The sample holds about 900,000 clones, 17% seen once. The material sequenced was naive CD4+ T cells from blood. The receptors were gathered from a woman aged 18-29 years in good health. Each CDR3 is given with its conserved first and last residue. The D gene is left open where the match is weak. Where a row states a size, it is once, few, many or the class of an expanded clone; other rows omit it.

v_call	clone_size	d_call	j_call	cdr3_nt	cdr3_aa
TRBV5-4	few	.	TRBJ2-3	TGTGCCAGCAGCCTCCTTAGGTCTCGCACAGATACGCAGTATTTT	CASSLLRSRTDTQYF
TRBV11-1	few	.	TRBJ2-3	TGTGCCAGCAGTTTGGAAGAGGGACTGTTGTTGGATACGCAGTATTTT	CASSLEEGLLLDTQYF
TRBV28	.	.	TRBJ2-7	TGTGCCAGCAGTTTAGGGCCTAAACTCCACGAGCAGTACTTC	CASSLGPKLHEQYF
TRBV29-1	few	TRBD1	TRBJ2-1	TGCAGCGTTGAGGCCTCAGGGGGCTACAATGAGCAGTTCTTC	CSVEASGGYNEQFF
TRBV5-1	.	.	TRBJ2-7	TGCGCCAGCAGCGCGGCAAGGGACTTTACCTACGAGCAGTACTTC	CASSAARDFTYEQYF
TRBV9	.	TRBD2	TRBJ2-1	TGTGCCAGCAGCATCTCTAGCGGCTTCTACAATGAGCAGTTCTTC	CASSISSGFYNEQFF
TRBV7-9	few	.	TRBJ1-4	TGTGCCAGCAGCTTATTTGATGATGAAAAACTGTTTTTT	CASSLFDDEKLFF
TRBV21-1	few	.	TRBJ1-5	TGTGCCAGCAGCAAAGAGCCCAGTCTAAATCATTTT	CASSKEPSLNHF
TRBV7-8	few	TRBD1	TRBJ2-3	TGTGCCAGCAGCTTAGGGCCGGGACAGGGGATGAAAGATACGCAGTATTTT	CASSLGPGQGMKDTQYF
TRBV6-5	few	.	TRBJ2-2	TGTGCCAGCAGTTCCCAGACGGCACCCACCGGGGAGCTGTTTTTT	CASSSQTAPTGELFF
TRBV29-1	.	.	TRBJ2-7	TGCAGCGTCGAGAGCTTTGTGGGAGACCCCCCCTACGAGCAGTACTTC	CSVESFVGDPPYEQYF
TRBV7-2	few	.	TRBJ2-5	TGTGCCAGCAGCCCGTCTTCGACCGGGACCCAGTACTTC	CASSPSSTGTQYF
TRBV9	.	TRBD2	TRBJ2-3	TGTGCCAGCAGCGTAGGGCGGGGGGGTGTCGCAGATACGCAGTATTTT	CASSVGRGGVADTQYF
TRBV5-8	.	.	TRBJ2-3	TGTGCCAGCAGCTTCAGGGGAGGCACAGATACGCAGTATTTT	CASSFRGGTDTQYF
TRBV5-5	few	.	TRBJ2-1	TGTGCCAGCAGCTTGCTCCAGGCTTCGAGTTACTACAATGAGCAGTTCTTC	CASSLLQASSYYNEQFF
TRBV5-8	few	TRBD2	TRBJ2-7	TGTGCCACCAGTCGGGGGGAAAACGAGCAGTACTTC	CATSRGENEQYF
TRBV29-1	few	TRBD1	TRBJ1-2	TGCAGCGGAAGCCCCGGGACAGGGGGTTACGGCTACACCTTC	CSGSPGTGGYGYTF
TRBV19	few	.	TRBJ2-4	TGTGCCAGTACCGAAAGAGGACTCAGTATATCGAACATTCAGTACTTC	CASTERGLSISNIQYF
TRBV7-9	few	.	TRBJ2-5	TGTGCCAGCAGCTTAGAATGGGGGGAGACCCAGTACTTC	CASSLEWGETQYF
TRBV6-5	.	.	TRBJ2-2	TGTGCCAGCAGTTCATCGGGCGGGGAGCTGTTTTTT	CASSSSGGELFF
TRBV27	.	TRBD2	TRBJ2-3	TGTGCCAGCAGTTTGACTAGCGTCCCTAGCACAGATACGCAGTATTTT	CASSLTSVPSTDTQYF
TRBV5-4	few	.	TRBJ2-7	TGTGCCAGCAGCTTTGGCGGTGGAGGGGAGCAGTACTTC	CASSFGGGGEQYF
TRBV5-5	few	.	TRBJ2-1	TGTGCCAGCAGCTTGAGCTTGGGACACCCCTACAATGAGCAGTTCTTC	CASSLSLGHPYNEQFF
TRBV29-1	few	.	TRBJ1-2	TGCAGCGTGGGACTGGGGGTGAGAAGGGACTATGGCTACACCTTC	CSVGLGVRRDYGYTF
TRBV28	.	TRBD2	TRBJ2-1	TGTGCCAGCATGACTAGCGGGATAAGGTACAATGAGCAGTTCTTC	CASMTSGIRYNEQFF
TRBV5-4	.	.	TRBJ2-1	TGTGCCAGCAGCTTGCTTATAGCGAGCTCCTACAATGAGCAGTTCTTC	CASSLLIASSYNEQFF
TRBV7-9	.	TRBD1	TRBJ1-1	TGTGCCAGCAGCCCTAGGACAGGGAACACTGAAGCTTTCTTT	CASSPRTGNTEAFF
TRBV7-8	.	.	TRBJ2-2	TGTGCCAGCAGCTTAATGGGGGATACCGGGGAGCTGTTTTTT	CASSLMGDTGELFF
TRBV5-1	few	TRBD2	TRBJ2-5	TGCGCCAGCAGCTTGGGTCTAGCGGGAGAGACCCAGTACTTC	CASSLGLAGETQYF
TRBV7-9	.	TRBD1	TRBJ1-1	TGTGCCAGCAACTCAGGCAGGGACAGGAACACTGAAGCTTTCTTT	CASNSGRDRNTEAFF
TRBV9	.	TRBD2	TRBJ2-7	TGTGCCAGCAGCGCCCAAGCGGGAGCTTCGGGGTTGGAGCAGTACTTC	CASSAQAGASGLEQYF
TRBV4-3	.	.	TRBJ2-7	TGCGCCAGCAGCCAGGGGCCGGGGTTTATTTACGAGCAGTACTTC	CASSQGPGFIYEQYF
TRBV25-1	.	.	TRBJ1-3	TGTGCCAGCAGTGAATTAGGGTACTCTGGAAACACCATATATTTT	CASSELGYSGNTIYF
TRBV19	.	TRBD1	TRBJ1-5	TGTGCCAGTAGCCAGGGGGATGGGCGGCCCCAGCATTTT	CASSQGDGRPQHF
TRBV7-2	.	TRBD1	TRBJ2-3	TGTGCCAGCAGCTTGCAGGGACAGGGTACAGATACGCAGTATTTT	CASSLQGQGTDTQYF
TRBV21-1	few	.	TRBJ2-1	TGTGCCAGCAGCAAAACTCTCTACTACAATGAGCAGTTCTTC	CASSKTLYYNEQFF
TRBV7-9	few	TRBD1	TRBJ1-2	TGTGCCAGCAGCGGTACAGGGGGAAAATTAGATGGCTACACCTTC	CASSGTGGKLDGYTF
TRBV7-2	.	.	TRBJ2-1	TGTGCCAGCAGCTTACTGGGGTATGAGCAGTTCTTC	CASSLLGYEQFF
TRBV29-1	.	.	TRBJ2-5	TGCAGCGTTGACCGGGGCCCAGAGACCCAGTACTTC	CSVDRGPETQYF
TRBV9	.	.	TRBJ1-4	TGTGCCAGCACCCTACCGGGGGTTTCTGAAAAACTGTTTTTT	CASTLPGVSEKLFF
TRBV27	once	TRBD1	TRBJ1-2	TGTGCCAGCAGCTTTTTCGTTGGACAGGGAGAACACTATGGCTACACCTTC	CASSFFVGQGEHYGYTF